The clone carrying this T cell receptor beta chain came up a few times. This record comes from a study of early T cells in non-severe SARS-CoV-2 infection. Each CDR3 protein gets one entry after TCRdb re-called the 5' RACE reads with MiXCR. Among tens of thousands of distinct CDR3 sequences, roughly 3.5% were seen once, and the ten largest hold around 5.6%. Per the germline V gene, CDR1 is MNHEY and CDR2 is SMNVEV (reference sequence). V gave up 6 bases and J gave up 4 bases; unmatched junction bases: 8. This CDR3 is 15 amino acids long. The TCR originated in an adult who was a healthcare worker with PCR-confirmed SARS-CoV-2 infection or an uninfected control (not recorded which). Sequencing used whole blood. The V call is TRBV27, the J call TRBJ2-2, with 7 bases lining up with TRBD1. The CDR3 DNA reads as TGTGCCAGCAGATATAGCTGGGACAGCACCGGGGAGCTGTTTTTT. Translated, it gives CASRYSWDSTGELFF.